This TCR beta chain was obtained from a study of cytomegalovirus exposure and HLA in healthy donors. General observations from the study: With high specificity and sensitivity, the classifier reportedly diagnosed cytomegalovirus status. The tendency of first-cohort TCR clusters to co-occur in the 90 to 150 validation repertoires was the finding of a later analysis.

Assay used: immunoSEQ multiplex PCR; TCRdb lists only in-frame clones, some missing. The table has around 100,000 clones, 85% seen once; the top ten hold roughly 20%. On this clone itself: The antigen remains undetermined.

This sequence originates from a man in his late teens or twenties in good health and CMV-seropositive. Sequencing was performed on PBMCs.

In DNA, the CDR3 is TGTGCCAGCAGTGATACAGAAAACTATGGCTACACCTTC. It specifies CASSDTENYGYTF. The rearrangement uses TRBV27 and TRBJ1-2; D call uncertain. The V gene lost 5 bases and the J gene lost 2 bases, with 9 bases spanning the gap. Looked up from germline, CDR1 is MNHEY and CDR2 is SMNVEV (reference sequence). This CDR3 region has 13 residues.